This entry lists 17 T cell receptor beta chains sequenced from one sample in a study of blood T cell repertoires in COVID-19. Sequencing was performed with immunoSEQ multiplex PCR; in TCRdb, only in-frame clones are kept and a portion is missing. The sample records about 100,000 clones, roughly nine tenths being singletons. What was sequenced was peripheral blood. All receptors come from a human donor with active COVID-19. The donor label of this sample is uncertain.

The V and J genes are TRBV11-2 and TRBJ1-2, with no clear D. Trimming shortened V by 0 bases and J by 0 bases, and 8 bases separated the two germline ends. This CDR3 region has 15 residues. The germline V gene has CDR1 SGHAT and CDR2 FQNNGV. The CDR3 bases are TGTGCCAGCAGCTTAGAGCCAGGCTCTAACTATGGCTACACCTTC. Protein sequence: CASSLEPGSNYGYTF.

The CDR3 nucleotides are TGTGCCAGCAGTGATAATCTTAGCAATCAGCCCCAGCATTTT. Its translation: CASSDNLSNQPQHF. The chain has TRBV25-1 and TRBJ1-5; D remains ambiguous. This CDR3 is built from 14 residues. The V gene lost 3 bases and the J gene lost 0 bases, with 6 bases spanning the gap. Germline CDR1 is MGHDK and CDR2 is SYGVNS.

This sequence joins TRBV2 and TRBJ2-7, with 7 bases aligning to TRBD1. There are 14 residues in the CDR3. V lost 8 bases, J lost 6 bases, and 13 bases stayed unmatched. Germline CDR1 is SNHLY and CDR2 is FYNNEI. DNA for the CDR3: TGTGCCAGCGAAGGGGGCGCAGGGTTCTCCGAGCAGTACTTC. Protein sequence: CASEGGAGFSEQYF.

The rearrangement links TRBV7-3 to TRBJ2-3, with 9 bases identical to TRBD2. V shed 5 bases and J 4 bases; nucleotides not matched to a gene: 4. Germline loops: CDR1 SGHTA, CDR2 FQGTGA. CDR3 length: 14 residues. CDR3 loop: CASSNSGGPDTQYF. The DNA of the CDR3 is TGTGCCAGCAGCAATAGCGGGGGACCAGATACGCAGTATTTT.

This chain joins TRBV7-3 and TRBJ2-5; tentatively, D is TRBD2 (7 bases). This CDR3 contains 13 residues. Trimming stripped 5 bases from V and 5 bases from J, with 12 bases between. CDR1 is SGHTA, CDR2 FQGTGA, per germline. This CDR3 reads CASSLGGRETQYF. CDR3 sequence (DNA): TGTGCCAGCAGCCTCGGGGGGCGGGAGACCCAGTACTTC.

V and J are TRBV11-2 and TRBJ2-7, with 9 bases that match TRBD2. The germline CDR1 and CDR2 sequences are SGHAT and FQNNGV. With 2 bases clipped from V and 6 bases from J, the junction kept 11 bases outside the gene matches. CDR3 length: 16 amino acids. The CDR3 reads CASSLPSGTSISEQYF. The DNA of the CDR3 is TGTGCCAGCAGCTTACCCTCCGGGACTAGCATTTCCGAGCAGTACTTC. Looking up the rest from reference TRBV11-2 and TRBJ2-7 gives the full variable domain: EAGVAQSPRYKIIEKRQSVAFWCNPISGHATLYWYQQILGQGPKLLIQFQNNGVVDDSQLPKDRFSAERLKGVDSTLKIQPAKLEDSAVYLCASSLPSGTSISEQYFGPGTRLTVT.

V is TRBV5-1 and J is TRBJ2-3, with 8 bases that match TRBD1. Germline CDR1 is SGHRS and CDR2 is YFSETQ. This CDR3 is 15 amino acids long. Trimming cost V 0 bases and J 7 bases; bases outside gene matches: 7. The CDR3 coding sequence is TGCGCCAGCAGCTTGGCCGGGCAGGGGGCATATACGCAGTATTTT. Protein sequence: CASSLAGQGAYTQYF.

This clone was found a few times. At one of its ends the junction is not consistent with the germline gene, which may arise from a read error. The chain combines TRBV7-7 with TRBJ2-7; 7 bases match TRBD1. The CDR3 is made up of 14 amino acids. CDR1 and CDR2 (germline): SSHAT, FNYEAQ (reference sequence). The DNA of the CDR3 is TGTGCTAGCAGCCGCGCAACAGGGGACTACGAGCAGTACTTC. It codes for CASSRATGDYEQYF.

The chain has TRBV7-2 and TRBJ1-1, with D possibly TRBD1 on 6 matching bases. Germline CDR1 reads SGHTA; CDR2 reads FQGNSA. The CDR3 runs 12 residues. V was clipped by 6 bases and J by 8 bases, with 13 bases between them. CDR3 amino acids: CASSPRGMEAFF. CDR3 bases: TGTGCCAGCAGTCCCAGGGGAATGGAAGCTTTCTTT.

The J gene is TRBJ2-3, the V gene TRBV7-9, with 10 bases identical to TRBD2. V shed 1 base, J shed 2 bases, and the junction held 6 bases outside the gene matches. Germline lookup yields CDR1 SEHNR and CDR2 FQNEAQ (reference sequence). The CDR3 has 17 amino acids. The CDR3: CASSLGALAGHTDTQYF. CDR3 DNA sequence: TGTGCCAGCAGCTTAGGCGCACTAGCGGGGCACACAGATACGCAGTATTTT.

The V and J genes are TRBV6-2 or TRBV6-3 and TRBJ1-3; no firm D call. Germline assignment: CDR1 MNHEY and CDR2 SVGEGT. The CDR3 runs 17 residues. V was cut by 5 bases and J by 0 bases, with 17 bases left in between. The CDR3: CASSSPADGSSGNTIYF. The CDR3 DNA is TGTGCCAGCAGTAGTCCGGCGGACGGGAGCTCTGGAAACACCATATATTTT.

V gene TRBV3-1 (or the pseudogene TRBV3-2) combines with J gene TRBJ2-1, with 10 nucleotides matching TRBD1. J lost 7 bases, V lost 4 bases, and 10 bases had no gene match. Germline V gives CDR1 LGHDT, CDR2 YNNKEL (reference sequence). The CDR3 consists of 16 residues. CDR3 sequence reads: CASSRLPWDRGNEQFF. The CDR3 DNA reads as TGTGCCAGCAGCCGCCTCCCTTGGGACAGGGGAAATGAGCAGTTCTTC.

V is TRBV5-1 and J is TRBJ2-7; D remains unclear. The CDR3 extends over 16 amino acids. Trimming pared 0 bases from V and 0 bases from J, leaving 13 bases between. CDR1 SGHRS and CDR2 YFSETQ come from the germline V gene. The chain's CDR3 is CASSLGLGRPSYEQYF. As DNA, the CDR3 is TGCGCCAGCAGCTTGGGGTTGGGCAGACCCTCCTACGAGCAGTACTTC. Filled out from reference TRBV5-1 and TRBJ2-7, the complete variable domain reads KAGVTQTPRYLIKTRGQQVTLSCSPISGHRSVSWYQQTPGQGLQFLFEYFSETQRNKGNFPGRFSGRQFSNSRSEMNVSTLELGDSALYLCASSLGLGRPSYEQYFGPGTRLTVT.

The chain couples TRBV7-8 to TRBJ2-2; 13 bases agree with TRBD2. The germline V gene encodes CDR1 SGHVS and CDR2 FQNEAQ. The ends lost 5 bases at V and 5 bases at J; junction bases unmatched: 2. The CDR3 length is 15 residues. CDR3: CASSEGLAGTGELFF. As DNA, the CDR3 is TGTGCCAGCAGCGAGGGACTAGCGGGGACCGGGGAGCTGTTTTTT.

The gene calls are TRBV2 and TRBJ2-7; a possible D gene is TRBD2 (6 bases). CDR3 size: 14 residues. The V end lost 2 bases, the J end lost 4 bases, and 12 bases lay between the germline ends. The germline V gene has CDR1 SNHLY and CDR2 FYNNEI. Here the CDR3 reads CASSERGGRYEQYF. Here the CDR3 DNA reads TGTGCCAGCAGTGAACGTGGGGGGAGGTACGAGCAGTACTTC.

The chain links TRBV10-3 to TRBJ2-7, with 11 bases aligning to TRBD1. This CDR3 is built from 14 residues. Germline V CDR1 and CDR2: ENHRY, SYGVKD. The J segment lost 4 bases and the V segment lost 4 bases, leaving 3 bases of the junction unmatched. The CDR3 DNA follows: TGTGCCATCAGTGGCCGGGACAGGGGGTACGAGCAGTACTTC. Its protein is CAISGRDRGYEQYF.

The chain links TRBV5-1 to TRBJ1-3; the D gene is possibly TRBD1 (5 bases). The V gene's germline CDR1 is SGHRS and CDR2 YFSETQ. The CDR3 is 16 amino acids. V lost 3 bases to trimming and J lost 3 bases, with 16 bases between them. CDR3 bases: TGCGCCAGCAGCTCTACTATGACAGATAGTGGAAACACCATATATTTT. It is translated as CASSSTMTDSGNTIYF.